What follows are 28 T cell receptor beta chains derived from one specimen sequenced in a study of cytomegalovirus exposure and HLA in healthy donors. PCR used 60 Vbeta primers and 13 Jbeta primers. Produced via immunoSEQ multiplex PCR; TCRdb's table is partial and in-frame only. The repertoire holds around 54,000 clones, with around 82% as singletons. Material for sequencing was PBMCs. The receptors originated from a man younger than 40 in good health and CMV-seropositive.

The rearrangement joins TRBV6-1 to TRBJ2-7, with TRBD1 as a possible D gene (6 bases). Germline lookup yields CDR1 MNHNS and CDR2 SASEGT. This CDR3 contains 15 residues. With 4 bases removed from V and 2 bases from J, the gap between germline ends came to 15 bases. The chain's CDR3 is CASSVEAGEAYEQYF. The CDR3 DNA reads TGTGCCAGCAGTGTGGAGGCAGGGGAAGCCTACGAGCAGTACTTC.

There are a few counts of this clone. The chain links TRBV7-9 to TRBJ1-2; D not certain. The V and J ends lost 3 bases and 1 base respectively, with 12 bases between them. Germline CDR1 SEHNR, CDR2 FQNEAQ (reference sequence). This CDR3 contains 15 residues. CDR3 coding DNA: TGTGCCAGCAGCTTCTCCAGTAATGTTAACTATGGCTACACCTTC. Its translation is CASSFSSNVNYGYTF.

The CDR3 protein is CASSEAMASGDTDTQYF. CDR3 sequence (DNA): TGTGCCAGCAGTGAAGCGATGGCTAGCGGGGATACAGATACGCAGTATTTT. The chain couples TRBV2 to TRBJ2-3, with 9 positions matching TRBD2. Trimming at V came to 0 bases and at J to 3 bases, leaving 7 bases not matched to a gene. The CDR3 sequence is 17 residues long. The V gene's germline CDR1 is SNHLY and CDR2 FYNNEI. The whole variable domain, remainder taken from reference TRBV2 and TRBJ2-3, is EPEVTQTPSHQVTQMGQEVILRCVPISNHLYFYWYRQILGQKVEFLVSFYNNEISEKSEIFDDQFSVERPDGSNFTLKIRSTKLEDSAMYFCASSEAMASGDTDTQYFGPGTRLTVL.

The CDR3 loop reads CASSLDGGTSSGNTIYF. Here the CDR3 DNA reads TGTGCCAGCAGCTTAGACGGGGGGACTAGCTCTGGAAACACCATATATTTT. This chain connects TRBV7-9 to TRBJ1-3; TRBD1 might be the D (5 bases). The V gene lost 1 base and the J gene lost 0 bases, with 13 bases spanning the gap. Germline values: CDR1 SEHNR, CDR2 FQNEAQ (reference sequence). CDR3 length: 17 amino acids.

The CDR3 loop reads CASSDTLAGGTDTQYF. CDR3 bases: TGTGCCAGCAGCGATACACTAGCGGGGGGTACAGATACGCAGTATTTT. V usage is TRBV9 and J usage is TRBJ2-3, with 12 bases aligning to TRBD2. The CDR3 is 16 amino acids. V lost 3 bases, J lost 3 bases, and 5 bases stayed unmatched. The germline gives CDR1 SGDLS, CDR2 YYNGEE.

This clone has just a few counts. The rearrangement links TRBV7-3 to TRBJ2-1, with 8 bases matching TRBD2. Germline V CDR1 and CDR2: SGHTA, FQGTGA. The ends lost 2 bases at V and 3 bases at J; junction bases unmatched: 3. The CDR3 is 15 residues long. CDR3 in DNA: TGTGCCAGCAGCTTAGGCGGGGGGTTCTACAATGAGCAGTTCTTC. Its protein product is CASSLGGGFYNEQFF.

This clone was recorded a few times. This chain joins TRBV5-6 and TRBJ2-3, with D unclear. Germline CDR1 is SGHDT and CDR2 is YYEEEE. CDR3 length: 13 residues. Trimming took off 0 bases at V and 2 bases at J, with 4 bases between the two ends. In DNA, the CDR3 is TGTGCCAGCAGCTTGGAATACACAGATACGCAGTATTTT. Amino acids: CASSLEYTDTQYF.

The chain recombines TRBV5-4 with TRBJ1-2, with TRBD1 matching over 8 bases. The V gene end was trimmed by 4 bases and the J gene end by 8 bases; junction bases not matched to a gene: 7. Germline V gene lookup returns CDR1 SGHNT and CDR2 YYREEE (reference sequence). The CDR3 length is 13 residues. The CDR3 DNA sequence: TGTGCCAGCAGCCGGACAGGGCCAGGAGGCTACACCTTC. It specifies CASSRTGPGGYTF.

The J gene is TRBJ2-5, the V gene TRBV25-1; 9 bases match TRBD1. There are 16 residues in the CDR3. Germline-derived CDR1 and CDR2 are MGHDK and SYGVNS. The J segment lost 4 bases and the V segment lost 1 base, leaving 7 bases of the junction unmatched. The CDR3 protein is CASSELGGQGGETQYF. CDR3 sequence (DNA): TGTGCCAGCAGTGAATTGGGGGGACAGGGAGGAGAGACCCAGTACTTC.

The J gene is TRBJ2-3, the V gene TRBV7-9; 9 bases line up with TRBD1. In germline, CDR1 is SEHNR, CDR2 FQNEAQ (reference sequence). The V gene end was trimmed by 0 bases and the J gene end by 2 bases; junction bases not matched to a gene: 12. The CDR3 is 19 amino acids. The CDR3 loop is CASSLAVWGQGTFTDTQYF. In DNA form, the CDR3 reads TGTGCCAGCAGCTTAGCTGTTTGGGGACAGGGCACCTTCACAGATACGCAGTATTTT.

V and J are TRBV6-1 and TRBJ2-7, with 7 bases matching TRBD1. The CDR3 has 14 residues. With V trimmed by 1 base and J by 5 bases, 5 bases remained unmatched. Per the germline V gene, CDR1 is MNHNS and CDR2 is SASEGT. This CDR3 reads CASSEVHRGDEQYF. The CDR3 coding sequence is TGTGCCAGCAGTGAAGTACACAGGGGAGACGAGCAGTACTTC.

The chain couples TRBV6-5 to TRBJ1-2; D unclear. The CDR3 sequence is 13 residues long. The germline V and J ends were trimmed by 5 bases and 8 bases, with 15 bases remaining between them. Germline V CDR1 and CDR2: MNHEY, SVGAGI. The CDR3 DNA is TGTGCCAGCAGTCGCGAGCAACTATCCGGCTACACCTTC. Amino acids: CASSREQLSGYTF.

The table lists this clone with a count of one. This sequence joins TRBV20-1 and TRBJ2-7; D is unclear. Trimming took 6 bases from V and 2 from J, leaving 8 bases between them. CDR1 is DFQATT, CDR2 SNEGSKA, per germline (reference sequence). The CDR3 has 11 amino acids. The CDR3: CSASDTYEQYF. CDR3 sequence (DNA): TGCAGTGCGTCCGACACCTACGAGCAGTACTTC.

The gene calls are TRBV27 and TRBJ1-5; TRBD1 aligns across 8 bases. The trim removed 3 bases at V and 2 bases at J, leaving 6 bases unmatched. Per germline, CDR1 MNHEY and CDR2 SMNVEV (reference sequence). CDR3 length: 16 residues. This CDR3 is CASSLVGQGGNQPQHF. CDR3 DNA sequence: TGTGCCAGCAGTTTGGTAGGACAGGGTGGCAATCAGCCCCAGCATTTT.

This clone was picked up a small number of times. V and J are TRBV6-1 and TRBJ1-2, with 10 bases that match TRBD1. Germline V lookup: CDR1 MNHNS, CDR2 SASEGT. After removal of 2 bases from V and 2 bases from J, the junction contained 2 bases not matched to a gene. This CDR3 has 15 amino acids. The CDR3: CASSERTGGNYGYTF. Here the CDR3 DNA reads TGTGCCAGCAGTGAAAGGACAGGGGGGAACTATGGCTACACCTTC.

This clone was found once. The gene calls are TRBV6-4 and TRBJ2-3; no clear D gene. The germline V and J ends were trimmed by 2 bases and 8 bases, with 11 bases remaining between them. Germline CDR1 is MRHNA and CDR2 is SNTAGT. The CDR3 has 13 amino acids. Here the CDR3 reads CASSDGVSSTQYF. CDR3 bases: TGTGCCAGCAGTGACGGTGTTTCCAGTACGCAGTATTTT.

This clone was observed a single time. This rearrangement joins TRBV5-6 to TRBJ2-6; a possible D gene is TRBD2 (7 bases). This CDR3 comprises 17 residues. Trimming removed 0 bases at V and 4 bases at J, with 14 bases between. CDR1 is SGHDT, CDR2 YYEEEE, per germline. The CDR3 coding sequence is TGTGCCAGCAGCTTGGGTGGGGGGGCCTTGGGGGCCAACGTCCTGACTTTC. As protein: CASSLGGGALGANVLTF.

The V and J genes are TRBV6-6 and TRBJ2-7; D ambiguous. Between the trimmed V and J ends, which lost 4 bases and 3 bases, there was a span of 7 bases. The CDR3 has 12 residues. Germline V gene lookup returns CDR1 MNHNY and CDR2 SVGAGI (reference sequence). This CDR3 is CASSSRDYEQYF. The CDR3 coding sequence is TGTGCCAGCAGTTCTCGAGACTACGAGCAGTACTTC.

V gene TRBV27 combines with J gene TRBJ2-1, with TRBD2 matching over 8 bases. Germline lookup yields CDR1 MNHEY and CDR2 SMNVEV (reference sequence). The CDR3 totals 14 residues. J gave up 3 bases and V 5 bases, and 3 bases lay outside the gene matches. CDR3 region: CASSVAGSYNEQFF. CDR3 nucleotide sequence: TGTGCCAGCAGTGTAGCGGGGAGCTACAATGAGCAGTTCTTC.

This sequence joins TRBV25-1 and TRBJ1-1, with D perhaps TRBD1 (6 bases). Deletions cut 8 bases from V and 6 bases from J, with 13 bases between. The CDR3 totals 12 residues. Looked up from germline, CDR1 is MGHDK and CDR2 is SYGVNS. The CDR3 DNA follows: TGTGCCAGCGTAGACAGGACCCCTGAAGCTTTCTTT. Its protein is CASVDRTPEAFF.

This rearrangement joins TRBV25-1 to TRBJ1-1; the match to TRBD1 covers 7 bases. The CDR3 extends over 13 amino acids. Germline loops: CDR1 MGHDK, CDR2 SYGVNS. V was clipped by 6 bases and J by 4 bases; unmatched bases: 5. DNA of the CDR3: TGTGCCAGCAGAGACAGGGTCGGCACTGAAGCTTTCTTT. Its translation is CASRDRVGTEAFF.

The rearrangement links TRBV2 to TRBJ1-1; 7 nucleotides agree with TRBD1. Germline V gene sequence: CDR1 SNHLY, CDR2 FYNNEI. Trimming at V came to 8 bases and at J to 8 bases, leaving 14 bases not matched to a gene. This CDR3 spans 14 amino acids. The CDR3 spells CASCDPNRGPEAFF. The CDR3 region has the DNA TGTGCCAGCTGCGACCCGAACAGGGGACCAGAAGCTTTCTTT.

The chain carries TRBV4-2 and TRBJ2-1, with 8 bases matching TRBD2. Germline trimming cut 0 bases from V and 0 bases from J; bases unmatched to any gene: 4. Germline V CDR1 and CDR2: LGHNA, YNFKEQ. This CDR3 has 17 amino acids. CDR3 DNA: TGTGCCAGCAGCCAAGATTTCGCGGGGGGCTCCTACAATGAGCAGTTCTTC. It encodes CASSQDFAGGSYNEQFF.

The genes are TRBV6-6 and TRBJ1-2; D not resolved. Deletions cut 5 bases from V and 4 bases from J, with 17 bases between. The germline CDR1 and CDR2 sequences are MNHNY and SVGAGI (reference sequence). This CDR3 is built from 15 residues. For the CDR3, the DNA is TGTGCCAGCAGTCCCCTGGGCAGTACCTTCTATGGCTACACCTTC. Amino acids: CASSPLGSTFYGYTF.

This rearrangement joins TRBV29-1 to TRBJ1-1; 11 nucleotides line up with TRBD1. Per the germline V gene, CDR1 is SQVTM and CDR2 is ANQGSEA. The CDR3 covers 13 residues. Unmatched junction bases numbered 5, after V lost 7 bases and J lost 4 bases. The CDR3 DNA follows: TGCAGCGCCTGGGACAGGGGGTCCACTGAAGCTTTCTTT. Residues: CSAWDRGSTEAFF.

The chain employs TRBV5-1 and TRBJ2-7; a possible D gene is TRBD1 (6 bases). V was cut by 4 bases and J by 3 bases, with 11 bases left in between. This CDR3 contains 13 residues. The germline gives CDR1 SGHRS, CDR2 YFSETQ. The CDR3 region has the DNA TGCGCCAGCAGCGTCGGACAGTACTACGAGCAGTACTTC. Translating gives CASSVGQYYEQYF.

This rearrangement joins TRBV7-9 to TRBJ2-5; possibly TRBD2 for D (6 bases). The CDR3 is made up of 13 amino acids. Germline values: CDR1 SEHNR, CDR2 FQNEAQ (reference sequence). The V end was cut by 5 bases, the J end by 11 bases, with 18 bases between. CDR3 residues: CASSAGRRYEQYF. The CDR3 nucleotides are TGTGCCAGCAGCGCGGGACGCAGGTATGAGCAGTACTTC. The complete variable domain, with remaining parts taken from reference TRBV7-9 and TRBJ2-5, reads DTGVSQNPRHKITKRGQNVTFRCDPISEHNRLYWYRQTLGQGPEFLTYFQNEAQLEKSRLLSDRFSAERPKGSFSTLEIQRTEQGDSAMYLCASSAGRRYEQYFGPGTRLLVL.

V is TRBV9 and J is TRBJ2-1; 7 bases map to TRBD1. The CDR3 loop spans 14 amino acids. CDR1 is SGDLS and CDR2 is YYNGEE in the germline V gene. Trimming cost V 7 bases and J 2 bases; bases outside gene matches: 6. The CDR3 here is CASAGGVTYNEQFF. CDR3 DNA sequence: TGTGCCAGCGCAGGGGGAGTCACCTACAATGAGCAGTTCTTC.